The 7 T cell receptor beta chains below were found in one sample sequenced in a study of T cells in Graves' hyperthyroidism and ophthalmopathy. Amplified TCR beta CDR3 regions came from RNA transcripts. When the TCR CDR3 underwent first-round RT-PCR, the HTBI primer set was used. TCRdb re-called the multiplex PCR reads through MiXCR, storing one row per CDR3 protein. The sample consists of 540,000 or so distinct CDR3 sequences, about 43% of them appearing once. The material sequenced was peripheral blood or thyroid tissue (not recorded which). The receptors were gathered from an adult woman with Graves' disease, either hyperthyroidism or ophthalmopathy (not recorded which).

This clonotype was found many times. This chain links TRBV30 with TRBJ2-6; no firm D call. The CDR3 spans 14 residues. Germline V gene sequence: CDR1 GTSNPN, CDR2 SVGIG (reference sequence). The V end was cut by 1 base, the J end by 2 bases, with 6 bases between. The CDR3 DNA reads as TGTGCCTGGAGTGGGGTAACTGGGGCCAACGTCCTGACTTTC. It specifies CAWSGVTGANVLTF.

This rearrangement joins TRBV7-2 to TRBJ2-5, with unresolved D. The germline CDR1 and CDR2 sequences are SGHTA and FQGNSA. This CDR3 has 13 amino acids. The CDR3 loop reads CASRTRVAETQYF. The CDR3 DNA reads as TGTGCAAGTAGGACCCGGGTGGCAGAGACCCAGTACTTC.

This clonotype was seen ten or more times. The chain combines TRBV28 with TRBJ1-5; the D gene is possibly TRBD1 (5 bases). Germline values: CDR1 MDHEN, CDR2 SYDVKM. With 6 bases removed from V and 5 bases from J, the gap between germline ends came to 11 bases. This CDR3 region has 13 residues. CDR3 DNA sequence: TGTGCCAGCAGCCAGGACAAGTATCAGCCCCAGCATTTT. Translation: CASSQDKYQPQHF.

The chain employs TRBV7-2 and TRBJ1-5; 7 bases fit TRBD1. Looked up from germline, CDR1 is SGHTA and CDR2 is FQGNSA. J was trimmed by 11 bases and V by 4 bases; bases with no gene match: 11. The CDR3 runs to 14 residues. The CDR3 nucleotides are TGTGCCAGCAGCTACCCAGGGGGGGGGGAGACCCAGCATTTT. Translated: CASSYPGGGETQHF.

This clonotype was observed many times. This chain joins TRBV2 and TRBJ2-2; D not certain. V gave up 6 bases and J gave up 3 bases, with 8 bases separating them. The CDR3 is made up of 13 amino acids. Germline CDR1 and CDR2: SNHLY and FYNNEI. Written as DNA, the CDR3 is TGTGCCAGCAGGACCCAATACACCGGGGAGCTGTTTTTT. This codes for CASRTQYTGELFF.

V is TRBV6-6 and J is TRBJ2-7; possible D gene TRBD1, 5 bases. CDR1 is MNHNY, CDR2 SVGAGI, per germline (reference sequence). The CDR3 is 12 residues long. V lost 5 bases and J 7 bases, leaving 12 bases between the germline ends. Written as DNA, the CDR3 is TGTGCCAGCAGTATACCTCCAGGGGAGCAGTACTTC. Its protein product is CASSIPPGEQYF.

V is TRBV5-1 and J is TRBJ1-4; TRBD1 matches 8 bases. V lost 0 bases to trimming and J lost 8 bases; unmatched junction nucleotides: 3. CDR1 and CDR2 from the germline V gene are SGHRS and YFSETQ. The CDR3 loop spans 14 amino acids. CDR3 sequence reads: CASSLAGQEEKLFF. The CDR3 nucleotides read TGCGCCAGCAGCTTGGCGGGACAGGAGGAAAAACTGTTTTTT.